The clone carrying this TCR beta chain was seen a single time. This sample is part of a study of CDR3 diversity in severe acne. TCRdb redid the calling of the PCR reads with MiXCR, one entry per CDR3 protein. The table includes about 90,000 distinct CDR3 sequences, under 55% detected once. Germline loops: CDR1 SQVTM, CDR2 ANQGSEA. V was cut by 7 bases and J by 5 bases, with 20 bases left in between. The CDR3 spans 14 residues. The gene calls are TRBV29-1 and TRBJ2-5; the D is unclear. Sequences were obtained from blood. The source is a male donor with severe acne vulgaris. CDR3 sequence reads: CSAVPDLVWETQYF. The DNA of the CDR3 is TGCAGCGCGGTCCCAGATTTAGTGTGGGAGACCCAGTACTTC.